This T cell receptor beta chain comes out of a study of blood T cells in healthy people across ages. Study in general: In model experiments, template switching was able to capture about one barcoded beta molecule for every two T cells that were present.

Overall study findings and caveats: Naive T cell percentage strongly correlated with TCR beta diversity.

CDR1 is SGHVS, CDR2 FQNEAQ, per germline. Between the trimmed V and J ends, which lost 0 bases and 4 bases, there was a span of 9 bases. There are 14 residues in the CDR3. Sample-barcoded 5' priming and a J-beta primer mix drove a second PCR of 7 to 11 cycles. TCRdb recomputed calls from the 5' RACE reads with MiXCR, one row per CDR3 protein. The data show 450,000 to 700,000 distinct CDR3 sequences, 25% to 30% seen once. The study drew donors from healthy Caucasian individuals in Russia aged roughly 6 to 100. A note on this clonotype: Its antigen is unidentified.

This rearrangement joins TRBV7-8 to TRBJ1-1, with D possibly matching TRBD1 (6 bases). The sample taken for sequencing was blood. This clonotype was sampled from a woman in her sixties or seventies in good health. CDR3 residues: CASSLATGITEAFF. In nucleotides, the CDR3 is TGTGCCAGCAGCTTAGCCACAGGGATCACTGAAGCTTTCTTT.